This record concerns one T cell receptor beta chain sequence. Antigen unknown. The data were taken from a study of T cell responses to AZD1222 COVID-19 vaccine. Study-level points and caveats: None of the repertoires were sampled until the peak T cell response had passed. White British people made up most donors, females outnumbered males, and clonal diversity was possibly underestimated.

J was trimmed by 6 bases and V by 6 bases; bases with no gene match: 4. The length of the CDR3 is 14 residues. CDR1 and CDR2 (germline): MNHEY, SMNVEV (reference sequence). Clones were sequenced by immunoSEQ multiplex PCR, and TCRdb holds only the in-frame ones, with some missing. The table has 90,000 to 150,000 clones, nearly 90% seen once. The rearrangement joins TRBV27 to TRBJ1-6; 8 nucleotides match TRBD1. The material was peripheral blood, obtained on day 0 of AZD1222 vaccination. The sequence was obtained from an adult in good health. The CDR3, as DNA: TGTGCCAGCAGCCAGGGGGCCTTTAATTCACCCCTCCACTTT. It codes for CASSQGAFNSPLHF.